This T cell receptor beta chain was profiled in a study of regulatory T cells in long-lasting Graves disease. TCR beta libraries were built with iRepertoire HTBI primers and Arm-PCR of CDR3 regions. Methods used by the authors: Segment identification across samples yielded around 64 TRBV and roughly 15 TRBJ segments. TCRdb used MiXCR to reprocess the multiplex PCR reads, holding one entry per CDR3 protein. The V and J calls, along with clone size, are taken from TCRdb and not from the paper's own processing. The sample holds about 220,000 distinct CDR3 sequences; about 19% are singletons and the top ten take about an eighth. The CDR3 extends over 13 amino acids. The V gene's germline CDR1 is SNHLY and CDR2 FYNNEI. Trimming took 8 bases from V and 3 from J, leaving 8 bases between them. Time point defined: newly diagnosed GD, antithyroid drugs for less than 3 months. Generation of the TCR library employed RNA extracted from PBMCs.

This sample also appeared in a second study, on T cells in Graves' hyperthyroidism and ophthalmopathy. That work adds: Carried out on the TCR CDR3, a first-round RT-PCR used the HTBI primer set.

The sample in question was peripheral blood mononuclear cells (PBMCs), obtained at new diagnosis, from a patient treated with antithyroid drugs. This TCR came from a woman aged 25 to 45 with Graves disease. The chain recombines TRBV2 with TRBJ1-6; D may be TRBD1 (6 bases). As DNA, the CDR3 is TGTGCCAGCGCGGACAGCTATAATTCACCCCTCCACTTT. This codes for CASADSYNSPLHF.